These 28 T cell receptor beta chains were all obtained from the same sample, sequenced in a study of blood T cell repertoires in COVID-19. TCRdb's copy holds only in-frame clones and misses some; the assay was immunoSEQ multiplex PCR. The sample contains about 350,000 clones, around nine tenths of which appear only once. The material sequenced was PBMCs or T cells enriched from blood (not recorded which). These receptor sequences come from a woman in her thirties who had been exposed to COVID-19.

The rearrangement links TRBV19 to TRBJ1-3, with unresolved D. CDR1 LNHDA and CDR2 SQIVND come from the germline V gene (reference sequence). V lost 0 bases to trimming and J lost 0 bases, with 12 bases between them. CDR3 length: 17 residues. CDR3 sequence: CASSIEREPSSGNTIYF. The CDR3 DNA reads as TGTGCCAGTAGTATAGAGCGCGAACCGAGCTCTGGAAACACCATATATTTT.

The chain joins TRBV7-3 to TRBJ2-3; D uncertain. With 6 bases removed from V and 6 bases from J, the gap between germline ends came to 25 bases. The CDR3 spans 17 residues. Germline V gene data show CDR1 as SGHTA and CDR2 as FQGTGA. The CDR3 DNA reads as TGTGCCAGCAGTCCCCTCCAGACCAGCGCCCTTATGGATACGCAGTATTTT. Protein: CASSPLQTSALMDTQYF.

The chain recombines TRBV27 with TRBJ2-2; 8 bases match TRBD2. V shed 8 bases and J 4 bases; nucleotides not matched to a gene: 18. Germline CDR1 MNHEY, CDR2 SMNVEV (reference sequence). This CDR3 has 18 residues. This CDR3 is CASQKTQLLAAGTGELFF. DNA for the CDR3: TGTGCCAGCCAAAAGACTCAATTACTAGCGGCTGGCACCGGGGAGCTGTTTTTT.

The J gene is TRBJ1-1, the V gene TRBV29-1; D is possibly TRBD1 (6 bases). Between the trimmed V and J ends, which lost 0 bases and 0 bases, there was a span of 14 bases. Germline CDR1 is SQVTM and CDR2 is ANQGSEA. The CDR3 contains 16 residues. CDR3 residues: CSVEDRGGPMNTEAFF. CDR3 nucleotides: TGCAGCGTTGAAGATAGGGGGGGCCCCATGAACACTGAAGCTTTCTTT.

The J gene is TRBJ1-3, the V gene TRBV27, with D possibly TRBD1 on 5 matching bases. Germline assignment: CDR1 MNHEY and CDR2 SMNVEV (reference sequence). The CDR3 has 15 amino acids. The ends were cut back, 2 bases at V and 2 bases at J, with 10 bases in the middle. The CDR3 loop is CASSLSGGAGNTIYF. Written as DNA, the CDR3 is TGTGCCAGCAGTTTAAGCGGGGGTGCTGGAAACACCATATATTTT.

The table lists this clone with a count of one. CDR3 nucleotides: TGTGCCAGTAACTTCAGGGGGTCGAATCAGCCCCAGCATTTT. Its translation is CASNFRGSNQPQHF. The chain couples TRBV19 to TRBJ1-5; 7 bases line up with TRBD1. With V trimmed by 7 bases and J by 4 bases, 7 bases remained unmatched. In germline, CDR1 is LNHDA, CDR2 SQIVND (reference sequence). The CDR3 is made up of 14 amino acids.

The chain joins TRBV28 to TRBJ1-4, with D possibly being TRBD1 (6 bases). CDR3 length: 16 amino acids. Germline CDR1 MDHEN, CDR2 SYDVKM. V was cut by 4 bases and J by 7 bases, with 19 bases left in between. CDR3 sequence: CASSSPGGTQGEKLFF. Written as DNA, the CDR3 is TGTGCCAGCAGTTCCCCGGGAGGGACACAGGGTGAAAAACTGTTTTTT.

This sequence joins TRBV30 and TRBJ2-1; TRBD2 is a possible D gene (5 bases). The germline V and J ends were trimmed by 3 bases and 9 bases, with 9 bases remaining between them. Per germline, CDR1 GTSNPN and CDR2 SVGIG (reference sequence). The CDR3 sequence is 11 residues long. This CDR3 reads CAWRSRGEQFF. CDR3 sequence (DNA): TGTGCCTGGAGAAGCCGGGGTGAGCAGTTCTTC. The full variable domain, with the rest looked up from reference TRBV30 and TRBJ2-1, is SQTIHQWPATLVQPVGSPLSLECTVEGTSNPNLYWYRQAAGRGLQLLFYSVGIGQISSEVPQNLSASRPQDRQFILSSKKLLLSDSGFYLCAWRSRGEQFFGPGTRLTVL.

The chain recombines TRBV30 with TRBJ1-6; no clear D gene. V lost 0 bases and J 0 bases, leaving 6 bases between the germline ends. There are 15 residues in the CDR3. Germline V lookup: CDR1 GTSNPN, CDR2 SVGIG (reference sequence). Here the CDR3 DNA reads TGTGCCTGGAGTGTGGCAAGCTCCTATAATTCACCCCTCCACTTT. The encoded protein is CAWSVASSYNSPLHF. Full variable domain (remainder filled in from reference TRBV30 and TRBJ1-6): SQTIHQWPATLVQPVGSPLSLECTVEGTSNPNLYWYRQAAGRGLQLLFYSVGIGQISSEVPQNLSASRPQDRQFILSSKKLLLSDSGFYLCAWSVASSYNSPLHFGNGTRLTVT.

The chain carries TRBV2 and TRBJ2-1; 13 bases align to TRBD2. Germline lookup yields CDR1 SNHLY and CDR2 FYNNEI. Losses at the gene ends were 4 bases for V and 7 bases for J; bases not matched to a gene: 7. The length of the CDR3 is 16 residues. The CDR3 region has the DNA TGTGCCAGCAGTGCTACCGGGACTAGCGGGGCGAATGAGCAGTTCTTC. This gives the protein CASSATGTSGANEQFF.

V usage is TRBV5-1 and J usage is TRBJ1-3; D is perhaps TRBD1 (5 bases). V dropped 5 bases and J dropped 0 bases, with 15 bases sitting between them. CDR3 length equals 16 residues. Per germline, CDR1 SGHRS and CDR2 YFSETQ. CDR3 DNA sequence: TGCGCCAGCAGGCCAGGGCCCAGCTCCTCTGGAAACACCATATATTTT. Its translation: CASRPGPSSSGNTIYF.

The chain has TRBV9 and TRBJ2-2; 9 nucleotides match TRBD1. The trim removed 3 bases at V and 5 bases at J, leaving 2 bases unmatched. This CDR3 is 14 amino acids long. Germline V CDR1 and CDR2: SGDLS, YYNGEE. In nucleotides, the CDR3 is TGTGCCAGCAGCGACAGGGGGCAGACCGGGGAGCTGTTTTTT. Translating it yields CASSDRGQTGELFF. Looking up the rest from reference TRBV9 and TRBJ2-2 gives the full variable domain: DSGVTQTPKHLITATGQRVTLRCSPRSGDLSVYWYQQSLDQGLQFLIQYYNGEERAKGNILERFSAQQFPDLHSELNLSSLELGDSALYFCASSDRGQTGELFFGEGSRLTVL.

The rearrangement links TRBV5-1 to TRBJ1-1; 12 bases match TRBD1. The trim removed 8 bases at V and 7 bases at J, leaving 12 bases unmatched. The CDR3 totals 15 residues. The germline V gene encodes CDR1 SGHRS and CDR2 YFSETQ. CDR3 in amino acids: CASKTGTGGSGEAFF. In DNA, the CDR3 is TGCGCCAGTAAAACCGGGACAGGGGGCTCTGGTGAAGCTTTCTTT.

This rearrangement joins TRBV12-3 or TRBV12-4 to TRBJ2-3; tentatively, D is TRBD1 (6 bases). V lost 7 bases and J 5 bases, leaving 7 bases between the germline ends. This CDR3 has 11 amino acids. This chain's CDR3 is CASKGVDTQYF. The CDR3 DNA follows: TGTGCCAGCAAGGGGGTAGATACGCAGTATTTT.

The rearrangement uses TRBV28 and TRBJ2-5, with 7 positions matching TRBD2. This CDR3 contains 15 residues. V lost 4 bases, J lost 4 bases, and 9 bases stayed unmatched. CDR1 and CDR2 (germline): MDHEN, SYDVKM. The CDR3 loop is CASSSGGRDPETQYF. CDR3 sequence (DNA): TGTGCCAGCAGTTCCGGCGGGAGAGATCCAGAGACCCAGTACTTC.

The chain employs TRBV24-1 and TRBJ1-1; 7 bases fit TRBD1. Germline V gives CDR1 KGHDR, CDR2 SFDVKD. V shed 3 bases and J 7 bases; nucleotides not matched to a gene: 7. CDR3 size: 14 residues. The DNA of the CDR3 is TGTGCCACCAGTGATGGCGGGACAGATAATGAAGCTTTCTTT. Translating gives CATSDGGTDNEAFF.

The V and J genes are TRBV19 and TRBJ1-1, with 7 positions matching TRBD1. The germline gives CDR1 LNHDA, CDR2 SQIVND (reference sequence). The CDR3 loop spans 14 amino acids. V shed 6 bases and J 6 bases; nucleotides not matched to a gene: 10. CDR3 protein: CASSPTGKGAEAFF. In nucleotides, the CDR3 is TGTGCCAGTAGCCCGACAGGGAAAGGGGCTGAAGCTTTCTTT.

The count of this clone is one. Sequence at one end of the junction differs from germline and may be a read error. The CDR3 region is CASSPVGSNTEAFF. The CDR3 nucleotides read TGTGCTAGCAGCCCAGTGGGCTCGAACACTGAAGCTTTCTTT. The chain carries TRBV7-7 and TRBJ1-1; D remains ambiguous. CDR3 length: 14 amino acids. Germline V gene data show CDR1 as SSHAT and CDR2 as FNYEAQ (reference sequence).

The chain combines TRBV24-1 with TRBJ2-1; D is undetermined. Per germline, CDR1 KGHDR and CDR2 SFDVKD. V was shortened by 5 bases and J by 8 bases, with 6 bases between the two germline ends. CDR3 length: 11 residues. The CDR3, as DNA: TGTGCCACCAGTGTCTCCGATGAGCAGTTCTTC. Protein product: CATSVSDEQFF.

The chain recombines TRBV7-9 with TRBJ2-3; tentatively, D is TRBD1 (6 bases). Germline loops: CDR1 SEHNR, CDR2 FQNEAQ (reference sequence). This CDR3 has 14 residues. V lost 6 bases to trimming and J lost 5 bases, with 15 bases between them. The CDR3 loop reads CASRLDRNGDTQYF. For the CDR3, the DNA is TGTGCCAGCAGACTCGACAGGAATGGAGATACGCAGTATTTT. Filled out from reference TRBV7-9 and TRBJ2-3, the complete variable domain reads DTGVSQNPRHKITKRGQNVTFRCDPISEHNRLYWYRQTLGQGPEFLTYFQNEAQLEKSRLLSDRFSAERPKGSFSTLEIQRTEQGDSAMYLCASRLDRNGDTQYFGPGTRLTVL.

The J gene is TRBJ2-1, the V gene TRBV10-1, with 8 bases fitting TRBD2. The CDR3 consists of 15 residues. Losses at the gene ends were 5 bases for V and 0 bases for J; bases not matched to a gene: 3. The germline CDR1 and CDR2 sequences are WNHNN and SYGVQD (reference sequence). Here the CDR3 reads CASSKSGGSYNEQFF. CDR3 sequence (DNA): TGCGCCAGCAGTAAAAGCGGGGGCTCCTACAATGAGCAGTTCTTC.

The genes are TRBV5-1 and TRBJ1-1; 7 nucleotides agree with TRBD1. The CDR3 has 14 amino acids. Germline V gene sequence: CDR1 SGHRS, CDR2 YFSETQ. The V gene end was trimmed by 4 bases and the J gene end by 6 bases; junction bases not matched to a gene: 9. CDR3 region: CASSQSGGGSEAFF. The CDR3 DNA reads TGCGCCAGCAGCCAGTCCGGAGGGGGCTCTGAAGCTTTCTTT.

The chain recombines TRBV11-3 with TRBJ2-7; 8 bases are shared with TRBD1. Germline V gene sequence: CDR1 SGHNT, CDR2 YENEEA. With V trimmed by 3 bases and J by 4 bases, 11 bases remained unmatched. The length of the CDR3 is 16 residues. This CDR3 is CASSFLWTGLWYEQYF. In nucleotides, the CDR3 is TGTGCCAGCAGCTTCCTTTGGACAGGGCTCTGGTACGAGCAGTACTTC.

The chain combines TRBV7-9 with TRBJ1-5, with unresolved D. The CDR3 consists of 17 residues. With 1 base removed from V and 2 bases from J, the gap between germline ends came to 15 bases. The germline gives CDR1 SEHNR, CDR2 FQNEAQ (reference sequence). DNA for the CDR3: TGTGCCAGCAGCTTAGGTTTCGGGTCCGGGGGCAATCAGCCCCAGCATTTT. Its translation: CASSLGFGSGGNQPQHF.

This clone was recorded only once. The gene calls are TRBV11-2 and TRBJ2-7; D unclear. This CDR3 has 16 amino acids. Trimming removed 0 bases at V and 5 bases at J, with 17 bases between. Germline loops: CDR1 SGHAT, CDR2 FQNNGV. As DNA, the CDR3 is TGTGCCAGCAGCTTAGAGTTAACCGTGGTGGGCCACGAGCAGTACTTC. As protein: CASSLELTVVGHEQYF.

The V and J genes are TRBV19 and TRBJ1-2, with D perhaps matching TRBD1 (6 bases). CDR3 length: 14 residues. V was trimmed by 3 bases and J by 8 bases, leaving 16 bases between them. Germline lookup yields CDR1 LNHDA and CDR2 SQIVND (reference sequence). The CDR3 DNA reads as TGTGCCAGTAGTATCGGGGACACGGTAAACGGCTACACCTTC. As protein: CASSIGDTVNGYTF.

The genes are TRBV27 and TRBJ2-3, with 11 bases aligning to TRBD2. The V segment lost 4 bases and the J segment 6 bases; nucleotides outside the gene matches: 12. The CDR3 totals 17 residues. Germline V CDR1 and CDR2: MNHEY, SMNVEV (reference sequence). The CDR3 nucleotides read TGTGCCAGCAGTTCCCGGGGTAGCGGGAGGGCCACGGATACGCAGTATTTT. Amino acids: CASSSRGSGRATDTQYF.

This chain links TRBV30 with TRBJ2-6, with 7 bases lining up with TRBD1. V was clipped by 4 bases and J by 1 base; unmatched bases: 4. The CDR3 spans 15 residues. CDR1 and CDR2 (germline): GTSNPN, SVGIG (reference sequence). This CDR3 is CAWNRGDSGANVLTF. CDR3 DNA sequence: TGTGCCTGGAACAGGGGAGATTCTGGGGCCAACGTCCTGACTTTC.